Listed below are T cell receptor beta chains from one sample, sequenced in a study of blood T cell repertoires in COVID-19. Data came from immunoSEQ multiplex PCR; TCRdb stores just in-frame clones and leaves some out. The repertoire holds 50,000 or so clones, with under 95% as singletons. The sequenced sample consisted of peripheral blood. These receptors were collected from a human donor in a cohort sampled during active COVID-19. Both conserved end residues are part of each CDR3. Fields, in order: V gene, J gene, D gene, clone size, CDR3 DNA, CDR3 protein. D genes are given only for firm matches. The listing skips clone size in some rows; elsewhere it reads once, few, many or a size class.

v_call: TRBV24-1; j_call: TRBJ2-5; d_call: TRBD1; clone_size: .; cdr3_nt: TGTGCCACCAGTGATTCGACAGGGAAGGGGGAGACCCAGTACTTC; cdr3_aa: CATSDSTGKGETQYF
v_call: TRBV11-2; j_call: TRBJ2-3; d_call: .; clone_size: .; cdr3_nt: TGTGCCAGCAGCTCCCTCCGGGACCACCTGCGGGGAGATACGCAGTATTTT; cdr3_aa: CASSSLRDHLRGDTQYF
v_call: TRBV6-5; j_call: TRBJ2-7; d_call: .; clone_size: .; cdr3_nt: TGTGCCAGCAGTTCGGCAGGGGGGTACGAGCAGTACTTC; cdr3_aa: CASSSAGGYEQYF
v_call: TRBV24-1; j_call: TRBJ2-1; d_call: .; clone_size: .; cdr3_nt: TGTGCCACCAGTGTCGGGTTTGTAAATGAGCAGTTCTTC; cdr3_aa: CATSVGFVNEQFF
v_call: TRBV20-1; j_call: TRBJ2-1; d_call: TRBD2; clone_size: once; cdr3_nt: TGCAGTGCGGAACTAGCGGGAGAGATGGTCTTC; cdr3_aa: CSAELAGEMVF
v_call: TRBV2; j_call: TRBJ2-7; d_call: TRBD1; clone_size: .; cdr3_nt: TGTGCCAGCAGCCGGGACAGGAAGGGCGAGCAGTACTTC; cdr3_aa: CASSRDRKGEQYF
v_call: TRBV6-5; j_call: TRBJ2-5; d_call: .; clone_size: .; cdr3_nt: TGTGCCAGCAGTTACGGGGGGATCCAAGAGACCCAGTACTTC; cdr3_aa: CASSYGGIQETQYF
v_call: TRBV6-5; j_call: TRBJ1-2; d_call: .; clone_size: .; cdr3_nt: TGTGCCACCCAAGAATCTGGGGGCGGCTACACCTTC; cdr3_aa: CATQESGGGYTF
v_call: TRBV28; j_call: TRBJ1-1; d_call: .; clone_size: .; cdr3_nt: TGTGCCAGCAGTGCGGCACAGGAGGAAGCTTTCTTT; cdr3_aa: CASSAAQEEAFF
v_call: TRBV7-2; j_call: TRBJ2-7; d_call: TRBD2; clone_size: .; cdr3_nt: TGTGCCAGCAGCTCGCGCGGACTAGCGGGGGGCTACGAGCAGTACTTC; cdr3_aa: CASSSRGLAGGYEQYF
v_call: TRBV18; j_call: TRBJ1-3; d_call: .; clone_size: .; cdr3_nt: TGTGCCAGCTCACCCTCGGGAGTTGGAAACACCATATATTTT; cdr3_aa: CASSPSGVGNTIYF
v_call: TRBV29-1; j_call: TRBJ1-2; d_call: TRBD1; clone_size: .; cdr3_nt: TGCAGCGTTGGGACAGGAACTAACTATGGCTACACCTTC; cdr3_aa: CSVGTGTNYGYTF
v_call: TRBV2; j_call: TRBJ2-5; d_call: .; clone_size: .; cdr3_nt: TGTGCCAGCAGTTTCTTTTACGGGACTTTCGAAGAGACCCAGTACTTC; cdr3_aa: CASSFFYGTFEETQYF
v_call: TRBV6-5; j_call: TRBJ2-7; d_call: .; clone_size: once; cdr3_nt: TGTGCCAGCAGTTACTCGAGTGTGGGTACAGGGTTCCTGTACTTC; cdr3_aa: CASSYSSVGTGFLYF
v_call: TRBV6-5; j_call: TRBJ2-7; d_call: TRBD2; clone_size: .; cdr3_nt: TGTGCCAGCAGTTTTCTAGCGGGAGGTTACTACGAGCAGTACTTC; cdr3_aa: CASSFLAGGYYEQYF
v_call: TRBV11-2; j_call: TRBJ1-3; d_call: .; clone_size: .; cdr3_nt: TGTGCCAGCAGCTTAGACTACGGAAACACCATATATTTT; cdr3_aa: CASSLDYGNTIYF
v_call: TRBV11-3; j_call: TRBJ2-5; d_call: .; clone_size: .; cdr3_nt: TGTGCCAGCAGCGCGGGACGAGAGACCCAGTACTTC; cdr3_aa: CASSAGRETQYF
v_call: TRBV6-5; j_call: TRBJ2-1; d_call: .; clone_size: .; cdr3_nt: TGTGCCAGCCGAGTTCAAGACAGGACCTACAATGAGCAGTTCTTC; cdr3_aa: CASRVQDRTYNEQFF
v_call: TRBV5-5; j_call: TRBJ2-4; d_call: .; clone_size: once; cdr3_nt: TGTGCCAGCAGCTTGACTTTCGGTAGAAACATTCAGTACTTC; cdr3_aa: CASSLTFGRNIQYF
v_call: TRBV6-5; j_call: TRBJ1-3; d_call: .; clone_size: once; cdr3_nt: TGTGCCAGCAGTTCGACAGGCTCTGGAAACACCATATATTTT; cdr3_aa: CASSSTGSGNTIYF
v_call: TRBV27; j_call: TRBJ1-5; d_call: TRBD1; clone_size: .; cdr3_nt: TGTGCCAGCAGTCCACTACAGGGGGCGCTTCCGCCCCAGCATTTT; cdr3_aa: CASSPLQGALPPQHF
v_call: TRBV30; j_call: TRBJ1-1; d_call: .; clone_size: .; cdr3_nt: TGTGCCTGGAGAGGTTGGAGGACTGAAGCTTTCTTT; cdr3_aa: CAWRGWRTEAFF
v_call: TRBV6-5; j_call: TRBJ2-5; d_call: .; clone_size: once; cdr3_nt: TGTGCCAGCAGTTACCAGGGGTTAGGGGAGACCCAGTACTTC; cdr3_aa: CASSYQGLGETQYF
v_call: TRBV27; j_call: TRBJ1-5; d_call: TRBD1; clone_size: .; cdr3_nt: TGTGCCAGCAGGGCCGGGACAGGGCTCAATCAGCCCCAGCATTTT; cdr3_aa: CASRAGTGLNQPQHF
v_call: TRBV5-6; j_call: TRBJ2-2; d_call: TRBD1; clone_size: .; cdr3_nt: TGTGCCAGCAGCTTGGGGACAGGGAGGTATTCGGGCACCGGGGAGCTGTTTTTT; cdr3_aa: CASSLGTGRYSGTGELFF
v_call: TRBV2; j_call: TRBJ1-1; d_call: .; clone_size: few; cdr3_nt: TGTGCCAGCAGCACCGAGGAAAACACTGAAGCTTTCTTT; cdr3_aa: CASSTEENTEAFF
v_call: TRBV10-1; j_call: TRBJ2-3; d_call: TRBD2; clone_size: .; cdr3_nt: TGCGCCAGCAGTGTGCGGACTAGCGGGAGAGATACGCAGTATTTT; cdr3_aa: CASSVRTSGRDTQYF
v_call: TRBV19; j_call: TRBJ1-5; d_call: .; clone_size: .; cdr3_nt: TGTGCCAGTAGCCCGTTACTTTTTGGGGCCGATCAGCCCCAGCATTTT; cdr3_aa: CASSPLLFGADQPQHF
v_call: TRBV6-1; j_call: TRBJ1-5; d_call: TRBD1; clone_size: .; cdr3_nt: TGTGCCAGCAGTGAACTATTAGTAGGCAGGGGGAACAATCAGCCCCAGCATTTT; cdr3_aa: CASSELLVGRGNNQPQHF
v_call: TRBV7-9; j_call: TRBJ1-3; d_call: .; clone_size: .; cdr3_nt: TGTGCCAGCAGCTTAAACAGCCACTCTGGAAACACCATATATTTT; cdr3_aa: CASSLNSHSGNTIYF
v_call: TRBV30; j_call: TRBJ1-6; d_call: TRBD1; clone_size: .; cdr3_nt: TGTGCCTGGAGCGGGGACAGTAATTCACCCCTCCACTTT; cdr3_aa: CAWSGDSNSPLHF
v_call: TRBV29-1; j_call: TRBJ1-2; d_call: TRBD1; clone_size: .; cdr3_nt: TGCAGTTCCCAGGGACAGAGCTATGGCTACACCTTC; cdr3_aa: CSSQGQSYGYTF
v_call: TRBV7-9; j_call: TRBJ2-1; d_call: .; clone_size: .; cdr3_nt: TGTGCCACCCGGACTATTTCCGATGAGCAGTTCTTC; cdr3_aa: CATRTISDEQFF
v_call: TRBV12-5; j_call: TRBJ1-4; d_call: .; clone_size: once; cdr3_nt: TGTGCTAGTGGCAGGGAGGCAGGGCTGTTTTTT; cdr3_aa: CASGREAGLFF
v_call: TRBV28; j_call: TRBJ2-7; d_call: TRBD1; clone_size: .; cdr3_nt: TGTGCCAGCACCTTGGGGACAGGGGGCGGCGAGCAGTACTTC; cdr3_aa: CASTLGTGGGEQYF
v_call: TRBV19; j_call: TRBJ2-6; d_call: .; clone_size: .; cdr3_nt: TGTGCCAGTAGTATACGGAGGGAACTACCTGGGGCCAACGTCCTGACTTTC; cdr3_aa: CASSIRRELPGANVLTF
v_call: TRBV10-2; j_call: TRBJ2-7; d_call: .; clone_size: .; cdr3_nt: TGCGCCAGTCAGGGAATTGGAAACGAGCAGTACTTC; cdr3_aa: CASQGIGNEQYF
v_call: TRBV2; j_call: TRBJ1-1; d_call: .; clone_size: .; cdr3_nt: TGTGCCAGCAGTGCCAGGGTCGGGTACACTGAAGCTTTCTTT; cdr3_aa: CASSARVGYTEAFF
v_call: TRBV2; j_call: TRBJ2-7; d_call: TRBD2; clone_size: .; cdr3_nt: TGTGCCAGCAGACTAGCGGAAAGCTCCTACGAGCAGTACTTC; cdr3_aa: CASRLAESSYEQYF
v_call: TRBV28; j_call: TRBJ1-6; d_call: .; clone_size: .; cdr3_nt: TGTGCCAGCATGAGGGTTAGCTCCTATAATTCACCCCTCCACTTT; cdr3_aa: CASMRVSSYNSPLHF
v_call: TRBV6-2/TRBV6-3; j_call: TRBJ2-7; d_call: TRBD2; clone_size: .; cdr3_nt: TGTGCCAGCAGTACTAGCGGGGGGGGCTACGAGCAGTACTTC; cdr3_aa: CASSTSGGGYEQYF
v_call: TRBV30; j_call: TRBJ1-2; d_call: .; clone_size: .; cdr3_nt: TGTGCCTGGCGGGAGGTGGGCTATGGCTACACCTTC; cdr3_aa: CAWREVGYGYTF
v_call: TRBV5-6; j_call: TRBJ1-1; d_call: .; clone_size: .; cdr3_nt: TGTGCCAGCAGCTTGTCGAGGAGTTCTCGGGCTTTCTTT; cdr3_aa: CASSLSRSSRAFF
v_call: TRBV28; j_call: TRBJ1-2; d_call: TRBD1; clone_size: .; cdr3_nt: TGTGCCAGCAGCGGACAGGGGGCTGGGAAGTATGGCTACACCTTC; cdr3_aa: CASSGQGAGKYGYTF
v_call: TRBV15; j_call: TRBJ2-6; d_call: TRBD1; clone_size: .; cdr3_nt: TGTGCCACCAGCCCCCGGGACAGGGGCCGTTACTCTGGGGCCAACGTCCTGACTTTC; cdr3_aa: CATSPRDRGRYSGANVLTF
v_call: TRBV9; j_call: TRBJ1-1; d_call: .; clone_size: .; cdr3_nt: TGTGCCAGGCTCCAGGGTGACACTGAAGCTTTCTTT; cdr3_aa: CARLQGDTEAFF
v_call: TRBV24-1; j_call: TRBJ1-1; d_call: .; clone_size: .; cdr3_nt: TGTGCCACCAGTGATAACGGAGCCACTGAAGCTTTCTTT; cdr3_aa: CATSDNGATEAFF
v_call: TRBV4-2; j_call: TRBJ1-2; d_call: .; clone_size: once; cdr3_nt: TGTGCCAGCAGCCACCTCGACAGTCTCGCTTCTCCAGTTTATGGCTACACCTTC; cdr3_aa: CASSHLDSLASPVYGYTF
v_call: TRBV5-4; j_call: TRBJ1-1; d_call: .; clone_size: .; cdr3_nt: TGTGCCAGCAGCTCCCCGGGCAGGGCTGTCACTGAAGCTTTCTTT; cdr3_aa: CASSSPGRAVTEAFF
v_call: TRBV5-6; j_call: TRBJ1-2; d_call: .; clone_size: once; cdr3_nt: TGTGCCAGCGCCGGGGGTGGGAGGCAGTCCTATGGCTACACCTTC; cdr3_aa: CASAGGGRQSYGYTF
v_call: TRBV7-3; j_call: TRBJ1-3; d_call: TRBD1; clone_size: .; cdr3_nt: TGTGCCAGCAGCCAGGGACAGGGAAACACCATATATTTT; cdr3_aa: CASSQGQGNTIYF
v_call: TRBV19; j_call: TRBJ2-7; d_call: .; clone_size: .; cdr3_nt: TGTGCCAGTAGTACCCTAGACAGCTCTAACTTCGGATACGAGCAGTACTTC; cdr3_aa: CASSTLDSSNFGYEQYF
v_call: TRBV24-1; j_call: TRBJ1-2; d_call: .; clone_size: .; cdr3_nt: TGTGCCACCAGTGGGCCGGGGTACTATGGCTACACCTTC; cdr3_aa: CATSGPGYYGYTF
v_call: TRBV14; j_call: TRBJ1-2; d_call: .; clone_size: once; cdr3_nt: TGTGCCAGCAGCCATGGACAGTCCTACACCTTC; cdr3_aa: CASSHGQSYTF
v_call: TRBV13; j_call: TRBJ2-1; d_call: TRBD2; clone_size: .; cdr3_nt: TGTGCCAGCAGCAGTACACTAGCGGGAGGCGCGAACTCCTACAATGAGCAGTTCTTC; cdr3_aa: CASSSTLAGGANSYNEQFF